This record concerns one TCR beta chain sequence. Its target is not known. Sequenced by immunoSEQ multiplex PCR; TCRdb stores in-frame clones only, minus some. This table has fewer than 400,000 clones, less than 90% appearing once. Stated treatment: some 20 received Ad26.COV2.S at low or high dose, single or two shots; several received placebo; per-sample allocation not given. Collection of samples fell on day 63 after the first vaccine or placebo injection. The data belong to a study of Ad26.COV2.S vaccination and SARS-CoV-2 variants. Looking at the study overall: As a participant in COV1001, the donor was in the Ad26.COV2.S trial arm. Findings and caveats of the study: Substantial breadth in spike-specific CD8+ and CD4+ T cell responses was reportedly seen after vaccination. It was vaccine recipients, not placebo recipients, who had the higher spike-specific TCR breadth.

This CDR3 has 14 amino acids. Germline CDR1 MNHNY, CDR2 SVGAGI (reference sequence). With 4 bases clipped from V and 5 bases from J, the junction kept 6 bases outside the gene matches. The chain has TRBV6-6 and TRBJ1-1; 8 bases agree with TRBD1. This material consisted of peripheral blood, taken in a trial of Ad26.COV2.S vaccine versus placebo. The clonotype originates from a person aged 18-65 years who received the Ad26.COV2.S COVID-19 vaccine or a placebo. In nucleotides, the CDR3 is TGTGCCAGCAGTTCCCTAACAGGGGGGACTGAAGCTTTCTTT. This codes for CASSSLTGGTEAFF.